This T cell receptor (beta chain) was documented in a study of early T cells in non-severe SARS-CoV-2 infection. The germline V and J ends were trimmed by 5 bases and 1 base, with 8 bases remaining between them. CDR1 and CDR2 from the germline V gene are MNHEY and SVGAGI. The CDR3 is 14 residues long. Each CDR3 protein gets one entry after TCRdb re-called the 5' RACE reads with MiXCR. This sample has under 20,000 distinct CDR3 sequences, with approximately 6.2% found just once. Sequencing was performed on whole blood. The rearrangement joins TRBV6-5 to TRBJ1-4; D might be TRBD1 (5 bases). The clonotype comes from an adult who was a healthcare worker with PCR-confirmed SARS-CoV-2 infection or an uninfected control (not recorded which). The CDR3 sequence is CASSNRRTNEKLFF. DNA for the CDR3: TGTGCCAGCAGTAACAGGAGAACTAATGAAAAACTGTTTTTT.